Each of the 14 T cell receptor beta chains below was sequenced from the same sample in a study of neoadjuvant nivolumab and ipilimumab in lung cancer. The repertoire was sequenced with immunoSEQ multiplex PCR; TCRdb's copy has only in-frame clones and lacks some. The sample comprises roughly 45,000 clones, around 88% of which are singletons, and roughly 3.7% rests with the top ten. The input for sequencing was blood, taken before neoadjuvant nivolumab, alone or with ipilimumab. These TCRs come from an adult with non-small cell lung cancer. Some clones in this sample may be carry-over from other donors' samples.

The chain uses TRBV6-4 and TRBJ2-3; TRBD1 is a possible D gene (5 bases). V gave up 8 bases and J gave up 2 bases, with 11 bases separating them. Germline V gene lookup returns CDR1 MRHNA and CDR2 SNTAGT. There are 13 residues in the CDR3. DNA of the CDR3: TGTGCCAGCGCTCTTGGGGCCACAGATACGCAGTATTTT. This codes for CASALGATDTQYF.

V gene TRBV9 combines with J gene TRBJ1-1; a possible D gene is TRBD1 (6 bases). The germline V gene has CDR1 SGDLS and CDR2 YYNGEE. The CDR3 covers 13 residues. The V gene lost 4 bases and the J gene lost 6 bases, with 13 bases spanning the gap. The CDR3 sequence: CASSPRGRAEAFF. The CDR3 region has the DNA TGTGCCAGCAGCCCCCGGGGGCGGGCTGAAGCTTTCTTT.

J is TRBJ2-7 and V is TRBV6-5; TRBD2 matches 8 bases. Germline CDR1 is MNHEY and CDR2 is SVGAGI. This CDR3 contains 14 residues. With V trimmed by 10 bases and J by 3 bases, 11 bases remained unmatched. CDR3 residues: CATKAGGSLYEQYF. Written as DNA, the CDR3 is TGTGCCACCAAGGCGGGAGGTTCCCTCTACGAGCAGTACTTC.

The rearrangement uses TRBV5-1 and TRBJ2-3; weak D call: TRBD1 (6 bases). The V gene lost 4 bases and the J gene lost 2 bases, with 11 bases spanning the gap. This CDR3 has 14 amino acids. Germline-derived CDR1 and CDR2 are SGHRS and YFSETQ. CDR3: CASSINRATDTQYF. As DNA, the CDR3 is TGCGCCAGCAGCATAAACAGGGCCACAGATACGCAGTATTTT.

This sequence joins TRBV25-1 and TRBJ2-7, with 7 bases matching TRBD1. Germline V gives CDR1 MGHDK, CDR2 SYGVNS. This CDR3 has 17 residues. Trimming removed 2 bases from V and 3 bases from J; junction bases left unmatched: 13. The CDR3 region is CASSERGWGTVIYEQYF. In nucleotides, the CDR3 is TGTGCCAGCAGTGAAAGGGGATGGGGGACAGTTATCTACGAGCAGTACTTC.

This clone came up once. The gene calls are TRBV7-8 and TRBJ2-3, with 7 bases fitting TRBD2. This CDR3 is built from 16 residues. With 1 base clipped from V and 5 bases from J, the junction kept 9 bases outside the gene matches. The germline V gene has CDR1 SGHVS and CDR2 FQNEAQ. The CDR3 protein is CASSLVGSWTRDTQYF. The CDR3 bases are TGTGCCAGCAGCTTAGTCGGCTCTTGGACTAGAGATACGCAGTATTTT.

This chain links TRBV14 with TRBJ2-2; D perhaps matches TRBD2 (5 bases). Germline V lookup: CDR1 SGHDN, CDR2 FVKESK. With 1 base removed from V and 2 bases from J, the gap between germline ends came to 11 bases. This CDR3 region has 16 residues. The CDR3 here is CASSQALALNTGELFF. The CDR3 DNA follows: TGTGCCAGCAGCCAAGCCCTAGCTCTTAACACCGGGGAGCTGTTTTTT.

The chain carries TRBV9 and TRBJ2-2; D may match TRBD1 or TRBD2 (5 bases each). From germline, CDR1 is SGDLS and CDR2 YYNGEE. Trimming cost V 4 bases and J 7 bases, with 26 bases left between them. This CDR3 has 18 residues. The CDR3: CASSYVGFGTGRFGELFF. For the CDR3, the DNA is TGTGCCAGCAGCTACGTAGGATTTGGGACGGGGCGCTTCGGGGAGCTGTTTTTT.

This chain uses TRBV5-5 with TRBJ1-5, with D hard to call. Trimming cost V 4 bases and J 3 bases, with 11 bases left between them. CDR1 is SGHKS, CDR2 YYEKEE, per germline (reference sequence). The CDR3 covers 14 residues. The CDR3 region is CASSPDWYNQPQHF. CDR3 DNA sequence: TGTGCCAGCAGCCCAGATTGGTACAATCAGCCCCAGCATTTT.

CDR3 loop: CASSVGRLTYNEQFF. CDR3 nucleotides: TGTGCCAGCAGCGTAGGGCGGTTAACCTACAATGAGCAGTTCTTC. The V call is TRBV9, the J call TRBJ2-1; D gene uncertain. Germline V CDR1 and CDR2: SGDLS, YYNGEE. V was shortened by 0 bases and J by 2 bases, with 9 bases between the two germline ends. The CDR3 consists of 15 residues.

The chain employs TRBV6-5 and TRBJ2-5; tentative D call: TRBD2 (6 bases). Between the trimmed V and J ends, which lost 0 bases and 2 bases, there was a span of 7 bases. This CDR3 has 14 residues. The germline V gene has CDR1 MNHEY and CDR2 SVGAGI. CDR3: CASSYSAGQETQYF. DNA for the CDR3: TGTGCCAGCAGTTACTCGGCGGGACAAGAGACCCAGTACTTC.

V and J are TRBV7-2 and TRBJ1-1, with TRBD1 matching 10 bases. V lost 5 bases, J lost 1 base, and 7 bases stayed unmatched. The CDR3 totals 16 residues. Germline V gene sequence: CDR1 SGHTA, CDR2 FQGNSA. The DNA of the CDR3 is TGTGCCAGCAGCCCCTCAAGGACAGGGGGGAACACTGAAGCTTTCTTT. This sequence encodes CASSPSRTGGNTEAFF. Full variable domain (missing parts from reference TRBV7-2 and TRBJ1-1): GAGVSQSPSNKVTEKGKDVELRCDPISGHTALYWYRQSLGQGLEFLIYFQGNSAPDKSGLPSDRFSAERTGGSVSTLTIQRTQQEDSAVYLCASSPSRTGGNTEAFFGQGTRLTVV.

This clone was found a few times. The chain combines TRBV27 with TRBJ1-4, with D possibly matching TRBD1 (6 bases). Germline lookup yields CDR1 MNHEY and CDR2 SMNVEV (reference sequence). V was cut by 4 bases and J by 3 bases, with 9 bases left in between. The CDR3 spans 14 residues. CDR3 region: CASSSTGANEKLFF. The CDR3, as DNA: TGTGCCAGCAGTTCGACAGGAGCTAATGAAAAACTGTTTTTT.

The chain is built from TRBV14 and TRBJ2-7; D uncertain. The V and J ends lost 2 bases and 2 bases respectively, with 7 bases between them. Germline CDR1 and CDR2: SGHDN and FVKESK. The CDR3 is made up of 13 amino acids. The CDR3 region is CASSQTETYEQYF. Here the CDR3 DNA reads TGTGCCAGCAGCCAAACAGAAACCTACGAGCAGTACTTC.